Below are 7 T cell receptor beta chains sequenced from a single sample in a study of OX40 agonist ivuxolimab in advanced cancers. Generated by immunoSEQ multiplex PCR, the TCRdb table keeps only in-frame clones and is missing some. This sample yields around 40,000 clones, of which approximately 85% are seen a single time; approximately 2.3% belongs to the top ten. The material was CD4+ or CD8+ T cells sorted from blood, obtained in a trial of the OX40 agonist ivuxolimab. The receptors were sampled from an adult with an advanced solid tumor such as melanoma, head and neck, liver or kidney cancer.

The chain has TRBV9 and TRBJ2-3; D possibly uses TRBD1 or TRBD2 (5 bases each). Germline CDR1 and CDR2: SGDLS and YYNGEE. Trimming stripped 0 bases from V and 6 bases from J, with 14 bases between. The CDR3 covers 15 residues. CDR3 nucleotides: TGTGCCAGCAGCGTAGCCCCTAGCTGGGGGGATACGCAGTATTTT. As protein: CASSVAPSWGDTQYF.

The chain carries TRBV6-5 and TRBJ2-5; possible D gene TRBD1, 5 bases. The germline gives CDR1 MNHEY, CDR2 SVGAGI. The CDR3 contains 13 residues. The ends were cut back, 6 bases at V and 3 bases at J, with 11 bases in the middle. The CDR3 DNA follows: TGTGCCAGCAGAAACTCAGGGAAAGAGACCCAGTACTTC. It translates to CASRNSGKETQYF.

The gene calls are TRBV7-9 and TRBJ1-1; D perhaps matches TRBD1 (6 bases). The germline V and J ends were trimmed by 5 bases and 3 bases, with 19 bases remaining between them. Germline V gene lookup returns CDR1 SEHNR and CDR2 FQNEAQ (reference sequence). The CDR3 consists of 16 residues. The chain's CDR3 is CASSLRRGRGHTEAFF. The DNA of the CDR3 is TGTGCCAGCAGCCTACGACGAGGCAGGGGACACACTGAAGCTTTCTTT.

The rearrangement links TRBV5-8 to TRBJ1-2, with a tentative D call TRBD1 (5 bases). V shed 5 bases and J shed 5 bases, with 16 bases lying between them. Germline CDR1 reads SGHTS; CDR2 reads YDEGEE. The CDR3 covers 14 residues. Written as DNA, the CDR3 is TGTGCCAGCAGTAGGGGTCCCGGAAGGTATGGCTACACCTTC. Translating gives CASSRGPGRYGYTF.

This clone was found once. V is TRBV28 and J is TRBJ1-2; D is undetermined. V gave up 5 bases and J gave up 1 base, with 11 bases separating them. Germline CDR1 is MDHEN and CDR2 is SYDVKM. The CDR3 has 14 residues. CDR3: CASSTIGLNYGYTF. The CDR3 DNA sequence: TGTGCCAGCAGTACAATAGGGCTTAACTATGGCTACACCTTC.

The rearrangement links TRBV9 to TRBJ1-3; TRBD1 might be the D (6 bases). V was cut by 4 bases and J by 0 bases, with 14 bases left in between. Germline CDR1 reads SGDLS; CDR2 reads YYNGEE. This CDR3 is 16 amino acids long. The CDR3 DNA reads TGTGCCAGCAGCACCACAGGGCGCCTCTCTGGAAACACCATATATTTT. Its translation: CASSTTGRLSGNTIYF.

The rearrangement uses TRBV6-1 and TRBJ2-4; D may correspond to TRBD1 or TRBD2 (5 bases each). The V gene lost 10 bases and the J gene lost 9 bases, with 16 bases spanning the gap. This CDR3 spans 12 amino acids. In germline, CDR1 is MNHNS, CDR2 SASEGT. The CDR3 region is CATGAPGGIQYF. The CDR3 DNA reads TGTGCCACCGGGGCCCCGGGCGGCATTCAGTACTTC.